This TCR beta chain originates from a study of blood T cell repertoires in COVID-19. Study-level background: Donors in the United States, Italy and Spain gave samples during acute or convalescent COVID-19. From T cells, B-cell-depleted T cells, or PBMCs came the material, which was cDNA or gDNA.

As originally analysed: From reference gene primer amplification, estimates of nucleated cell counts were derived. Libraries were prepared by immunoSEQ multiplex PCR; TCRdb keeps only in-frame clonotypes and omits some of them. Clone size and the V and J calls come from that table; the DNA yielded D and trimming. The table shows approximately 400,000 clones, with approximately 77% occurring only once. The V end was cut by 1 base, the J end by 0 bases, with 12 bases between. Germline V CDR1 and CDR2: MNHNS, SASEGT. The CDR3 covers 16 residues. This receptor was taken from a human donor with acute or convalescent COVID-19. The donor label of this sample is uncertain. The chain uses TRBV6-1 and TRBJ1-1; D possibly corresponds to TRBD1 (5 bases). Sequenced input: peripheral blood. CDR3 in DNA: TGTGCCAGCAGTGAAGGGAACTGGGGGGTGAACACTGAAGCTTTCTTT. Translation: CASSEGNWGVNTEAFF.